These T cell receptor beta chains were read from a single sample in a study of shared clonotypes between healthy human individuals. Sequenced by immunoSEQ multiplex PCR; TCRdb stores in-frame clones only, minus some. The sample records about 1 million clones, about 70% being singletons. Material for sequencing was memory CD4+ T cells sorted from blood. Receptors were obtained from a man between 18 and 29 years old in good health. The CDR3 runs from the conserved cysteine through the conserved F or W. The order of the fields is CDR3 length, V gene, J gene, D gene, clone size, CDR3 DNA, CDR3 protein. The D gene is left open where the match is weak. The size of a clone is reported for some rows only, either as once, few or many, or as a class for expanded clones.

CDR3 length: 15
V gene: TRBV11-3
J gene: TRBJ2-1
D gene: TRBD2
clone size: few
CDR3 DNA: TGTGCCAGCAGCCACGGGGGGGAAGGCTACAATGAGCAGTTCTTC
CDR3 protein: CASSHGGEGYNEQFF

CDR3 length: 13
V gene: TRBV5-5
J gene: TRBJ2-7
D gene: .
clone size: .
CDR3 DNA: TGTGCCAGCAGGCTTCCTGATTTCTACGAGCAGTACTTC
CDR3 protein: CASRLPDFYEQYF

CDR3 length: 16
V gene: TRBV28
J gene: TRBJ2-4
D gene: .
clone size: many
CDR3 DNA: TGTGCCAGCAGTTTGCCCAGCTTGGGGGGGCGTCTCATTCAGTACTTC
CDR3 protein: CASSLPSLGGRLIQYF

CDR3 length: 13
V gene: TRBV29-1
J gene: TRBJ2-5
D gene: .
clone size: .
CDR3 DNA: TGCAGCGTTGAGTTCGGGAATTTTGAGACCCAGTACTTC
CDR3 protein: CSVEFGNFETQYF

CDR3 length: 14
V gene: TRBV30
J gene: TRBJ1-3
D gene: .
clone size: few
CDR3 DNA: TGTGCCTGGAGTACTGTTAGCTCTGGAAACACCATATATTTT
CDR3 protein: CAWSTVSSGNTIYF

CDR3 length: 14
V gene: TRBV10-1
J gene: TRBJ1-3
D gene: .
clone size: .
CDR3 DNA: TGCGCCAGCCGACAGAGTCTCCTTGGAAACACCATATATTTT
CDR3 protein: CASRQSLLGNTIYF

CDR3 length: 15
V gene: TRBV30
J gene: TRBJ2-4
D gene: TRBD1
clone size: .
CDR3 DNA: TGTGCCTGGAGTGTAAGACAGGGGGCGGCAAACATTCAGTACTTC
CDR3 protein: CAWSVRQGAANIQYF

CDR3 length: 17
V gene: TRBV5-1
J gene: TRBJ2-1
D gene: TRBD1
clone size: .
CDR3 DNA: TGCGCCAGCAGCTTGGCCCCCCCGGGACAGGGGATGAATGAGCAGTTCTTC
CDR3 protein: CASSLAPPGQGMNEQFF

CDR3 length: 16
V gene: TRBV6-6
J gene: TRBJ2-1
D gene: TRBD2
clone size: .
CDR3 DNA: TGTGCCAGCAGTTACCGGCCGGGGGGGCGGTACAATGAGCAGTTCTTC
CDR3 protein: CASSYRPGGRYNEQFF

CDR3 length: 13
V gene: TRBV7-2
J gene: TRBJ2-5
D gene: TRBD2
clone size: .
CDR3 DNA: TGTGCCAGCAGCTTTGCGGGGGAGGAGACCCAGTACTTC
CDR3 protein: CASSFAGEETQYF

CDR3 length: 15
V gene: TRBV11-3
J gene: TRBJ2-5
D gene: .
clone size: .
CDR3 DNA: TGTGCCAGCAGCTTGGGTTCTGGGTCTCAAGAGACCCAGTACTTC
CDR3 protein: CASSLGSGSQETQYF

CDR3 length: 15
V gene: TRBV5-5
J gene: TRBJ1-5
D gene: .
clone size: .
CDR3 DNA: TGTGCCAGCAGCTTGGTAGGGGGTAGCAATCAGCCCCAGCATTTT
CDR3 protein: CASSLVGGSNQPQHF

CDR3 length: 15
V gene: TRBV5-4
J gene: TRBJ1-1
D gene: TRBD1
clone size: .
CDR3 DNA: TGTGCCAGCAGCTACCCGGGACAGGGCAACACTGAAGCTTTCTTT
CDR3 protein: CASSYPGQGNTEAFF

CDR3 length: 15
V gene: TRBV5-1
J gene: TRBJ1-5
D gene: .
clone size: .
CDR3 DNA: TGCGCCAGCAGCCCCGGAAGAAATAGCAATCAGCCCCAGCATTTT
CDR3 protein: CASSPGRNSNQPQHF

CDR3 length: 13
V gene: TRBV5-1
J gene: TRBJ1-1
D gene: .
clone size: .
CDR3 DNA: TGCGCCAGCAGCTTGTCTTCAAGTACTGAAGCTTTCTTT
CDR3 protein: CASSLSSSTEAFF

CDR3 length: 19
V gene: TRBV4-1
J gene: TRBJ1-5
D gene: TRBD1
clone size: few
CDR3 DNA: TGCGCCAGCAGCCAGAAACGACAACCCGGGACAGATAGCAATCAGCCCCAGCATTTT
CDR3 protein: CASSQKRQPGTDSNQPQHF